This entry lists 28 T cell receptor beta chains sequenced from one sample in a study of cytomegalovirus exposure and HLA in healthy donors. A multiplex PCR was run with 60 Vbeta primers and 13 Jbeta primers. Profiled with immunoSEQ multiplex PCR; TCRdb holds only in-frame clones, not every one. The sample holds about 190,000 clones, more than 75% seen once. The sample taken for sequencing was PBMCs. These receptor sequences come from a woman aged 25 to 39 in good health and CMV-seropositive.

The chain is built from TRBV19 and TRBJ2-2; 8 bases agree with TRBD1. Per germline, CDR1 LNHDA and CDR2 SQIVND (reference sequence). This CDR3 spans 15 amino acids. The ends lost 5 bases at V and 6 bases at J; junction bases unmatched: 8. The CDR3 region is CASSSPDRVAGELFF. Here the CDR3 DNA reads TGTGCCAGTAGTTCTCCGGACAGGGTGGCCGGGGAGCTGTTTTTT.

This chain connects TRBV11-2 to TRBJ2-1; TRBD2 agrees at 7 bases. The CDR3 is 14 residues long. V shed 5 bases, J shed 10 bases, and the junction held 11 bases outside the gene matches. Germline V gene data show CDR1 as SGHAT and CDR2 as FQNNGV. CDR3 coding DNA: TGTGCCAGCAGCATCAAGACCGGGACTACAGAGCAGTTCTTC. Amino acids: CASSIKTGTTEQFF.

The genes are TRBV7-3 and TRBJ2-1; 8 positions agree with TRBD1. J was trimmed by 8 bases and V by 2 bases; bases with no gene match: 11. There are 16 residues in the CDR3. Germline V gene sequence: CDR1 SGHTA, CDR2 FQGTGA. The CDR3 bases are TGTGCCAGCAGCTTATCCGGGACAGGAGGTTGGGATGAGCAGTTCTTC. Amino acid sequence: CASSLSGTGGWDEQFF.

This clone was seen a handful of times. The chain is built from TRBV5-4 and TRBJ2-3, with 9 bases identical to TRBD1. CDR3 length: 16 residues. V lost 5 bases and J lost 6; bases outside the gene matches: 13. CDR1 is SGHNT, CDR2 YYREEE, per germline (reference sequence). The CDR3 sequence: CASRTAPGQGRDTQYF. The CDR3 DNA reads TGTGCCAGCAGAACTGCACCGGGACAGGGACGCGATACGCAGTATTTT.

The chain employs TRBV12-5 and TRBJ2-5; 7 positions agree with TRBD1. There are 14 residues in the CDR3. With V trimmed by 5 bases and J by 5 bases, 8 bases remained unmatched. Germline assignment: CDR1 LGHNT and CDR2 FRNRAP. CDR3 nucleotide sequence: TGTGCTAGTGGTCTCACAGGGGTGGTTGAGACCCAGTACTTC. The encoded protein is CASGLTGVVETQYF.

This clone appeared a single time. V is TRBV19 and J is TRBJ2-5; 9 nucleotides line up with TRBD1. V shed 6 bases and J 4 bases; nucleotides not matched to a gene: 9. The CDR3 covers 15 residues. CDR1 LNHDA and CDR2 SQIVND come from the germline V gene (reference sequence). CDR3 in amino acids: CASSARDRVGETQYF. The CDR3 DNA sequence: TGTGCCAGTAGCGCCCGGGACAGGGTGGGAGAGACCCAGTACTTC.

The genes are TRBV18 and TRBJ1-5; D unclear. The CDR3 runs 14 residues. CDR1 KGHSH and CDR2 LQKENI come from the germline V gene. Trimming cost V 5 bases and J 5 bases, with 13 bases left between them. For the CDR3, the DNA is TGTGCCAGCTCAGAGGGAATAGTCGATCAGCCCCAGCATTTT. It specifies CASSEGIVDQPQHF.

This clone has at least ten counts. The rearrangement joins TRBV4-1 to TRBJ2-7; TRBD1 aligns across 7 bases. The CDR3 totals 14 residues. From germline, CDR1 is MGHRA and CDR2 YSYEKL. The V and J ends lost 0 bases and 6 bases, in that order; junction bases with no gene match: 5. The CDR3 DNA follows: TGCGCCAGCAGCCAAGAATGGACAGGCTTCGAGCAGTACTTC. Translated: CASSQEWTGFEQYF.

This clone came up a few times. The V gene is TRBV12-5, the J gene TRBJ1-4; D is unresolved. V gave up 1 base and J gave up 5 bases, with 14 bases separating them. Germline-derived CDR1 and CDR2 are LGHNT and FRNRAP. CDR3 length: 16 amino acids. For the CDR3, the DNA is TGTGCTAGTGGTTTGGGTTCAACTCAAATCAATGAAAAACTGTTTTTT. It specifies CASGLGSTQINEKLFF.

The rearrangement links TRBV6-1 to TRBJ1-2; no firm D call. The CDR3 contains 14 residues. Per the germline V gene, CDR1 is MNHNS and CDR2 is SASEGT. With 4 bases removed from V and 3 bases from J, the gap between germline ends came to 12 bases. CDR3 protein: CASSGAPPHYGYTF. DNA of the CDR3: TGTGCCAGCAGTGGGGCTCCGCCCCACTATGGCTACACCTTC.

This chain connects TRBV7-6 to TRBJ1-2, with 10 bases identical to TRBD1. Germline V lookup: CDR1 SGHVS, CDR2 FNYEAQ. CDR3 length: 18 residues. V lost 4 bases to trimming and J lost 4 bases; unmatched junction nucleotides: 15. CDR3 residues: CASSSLPLGTGASYGYTF. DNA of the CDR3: TGTGCCAGCAGCTCCCTCCCACTCGGGACAGGGGCTTCCTATGGCTACACCTTC.

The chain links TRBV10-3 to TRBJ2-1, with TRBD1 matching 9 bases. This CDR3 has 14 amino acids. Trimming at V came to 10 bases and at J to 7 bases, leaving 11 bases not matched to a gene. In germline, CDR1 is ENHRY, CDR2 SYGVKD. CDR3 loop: CATRDRAEGNEQFF. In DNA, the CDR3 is TGTGCCACCAGGGACAGGGCCGAAGGGAATGAGCAGTTCTTC.

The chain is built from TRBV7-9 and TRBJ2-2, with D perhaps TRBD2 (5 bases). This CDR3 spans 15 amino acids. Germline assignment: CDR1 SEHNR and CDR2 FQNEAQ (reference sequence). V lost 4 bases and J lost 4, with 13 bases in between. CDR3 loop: CASSSSKGVTGELFF. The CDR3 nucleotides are TGTGCCAGCAGCTCTAGTAAGGGAGTCACCGGGGAGCTGTTTTTT. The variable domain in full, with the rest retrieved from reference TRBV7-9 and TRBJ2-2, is DTGVSQNPRHKITKRGQNVTFRCDPISEHNRLYWYRQTLGQGPEFLTYFQNEAQLEKSRLLSDRFSAERPKGSFSTLEIQRTEQGDSAMYLCASSSSKGVTGELFFGEGSRLTVL.

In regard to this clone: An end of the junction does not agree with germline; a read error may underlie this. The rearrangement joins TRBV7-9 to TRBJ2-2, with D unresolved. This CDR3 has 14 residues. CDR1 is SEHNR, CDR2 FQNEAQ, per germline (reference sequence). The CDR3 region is CSSSLLTGAGELFF. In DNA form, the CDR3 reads TGTTCCAGCAGCTTATTAACGGGTGCCGGGGAGCTGTTTTTT.

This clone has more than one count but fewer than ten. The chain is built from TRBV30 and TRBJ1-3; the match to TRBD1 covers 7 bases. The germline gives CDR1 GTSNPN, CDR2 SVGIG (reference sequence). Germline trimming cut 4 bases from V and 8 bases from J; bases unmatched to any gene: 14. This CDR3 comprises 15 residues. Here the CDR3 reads CAWTYQGGRSDTIYF. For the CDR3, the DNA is TGTGCCTGGACATATCAAGGGGGCAGGAGCGACACCATATATTTT.

DNA for the CDR3: TGTGCCAGCAGCTTAAGGGGGGGCACCGGGGAGCTGTTTTTT. It codes for CASSLRGGTGELFF. This rearrangement joins TRBV13 to TRBJ2-2, with TRBD2 as a possible D gene (7 bases). The CDR3 consists of 14 residues. Trimming cost V 2 bases and J 4 bases, with 8 bases left between them. Germline CDR1 reads PRHDT; CDR2 reads FYEKMQ (reference sequence).

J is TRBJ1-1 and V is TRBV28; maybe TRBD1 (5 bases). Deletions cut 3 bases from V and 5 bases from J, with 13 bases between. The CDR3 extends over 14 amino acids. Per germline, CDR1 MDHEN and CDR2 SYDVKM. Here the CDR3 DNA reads TGTGCCAGCAGTTTGTCGGGGGGAAGAACTGAAGCTTTCTTT. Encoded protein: CASSLSGGRTEAFF.

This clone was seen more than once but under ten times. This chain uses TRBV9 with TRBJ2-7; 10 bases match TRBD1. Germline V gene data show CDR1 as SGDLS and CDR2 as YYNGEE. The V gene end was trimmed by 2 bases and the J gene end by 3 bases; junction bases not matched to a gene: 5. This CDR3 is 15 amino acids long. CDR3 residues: CASSVRGTGDYEQYF. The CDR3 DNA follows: TGTGCCAGCAGCGTCCGGGGGACAGGGGACTACGAGCAGTACTTC.

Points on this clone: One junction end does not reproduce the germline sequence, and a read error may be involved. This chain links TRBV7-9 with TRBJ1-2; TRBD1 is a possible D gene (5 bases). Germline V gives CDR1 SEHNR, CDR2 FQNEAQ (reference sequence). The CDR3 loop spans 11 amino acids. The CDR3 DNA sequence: TGTTCCAGCTCAATGGGGGGGGGCTACACCTTC. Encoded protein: CSSSMGGGYTF.

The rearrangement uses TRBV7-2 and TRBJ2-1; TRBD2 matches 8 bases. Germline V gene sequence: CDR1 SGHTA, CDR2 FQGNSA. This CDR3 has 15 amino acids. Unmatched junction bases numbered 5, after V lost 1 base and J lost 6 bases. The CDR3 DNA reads TGTGCCAGCAGCTTAGAGGGACTAGACCGCAATGAGCAGTTCTTC. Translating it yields CASSLEGLDRNEQFF. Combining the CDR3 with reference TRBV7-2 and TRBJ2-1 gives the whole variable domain GAGVSQSPSNKVTEKGKDVELRCDPISGHTALYWYRQSLGQGLEFLIYFQGNSAPDKSGLPSDRFSAERTGGSVSTLTIQRTQQEDSAVYLCASSLEGLDRNEQFFGPGTRLTVL.

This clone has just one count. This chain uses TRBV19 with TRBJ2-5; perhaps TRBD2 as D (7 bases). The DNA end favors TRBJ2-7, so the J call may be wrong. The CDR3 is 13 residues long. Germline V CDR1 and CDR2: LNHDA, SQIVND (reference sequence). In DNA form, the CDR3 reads TGTGCCAGTAGTGTTACCGGGGGGCTCGAGCAGTACTTC. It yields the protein CASSVTGGLEQYF.

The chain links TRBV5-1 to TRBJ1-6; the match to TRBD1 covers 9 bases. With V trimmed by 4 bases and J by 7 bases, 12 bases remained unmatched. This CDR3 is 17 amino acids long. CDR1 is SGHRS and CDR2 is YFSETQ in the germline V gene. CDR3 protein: CASSPDYRQGGNSPLHF. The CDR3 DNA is TGCGCCAGCAGCCCGGACTACCGACAGGGGGGGAATTCACCCCTCCACTTT.

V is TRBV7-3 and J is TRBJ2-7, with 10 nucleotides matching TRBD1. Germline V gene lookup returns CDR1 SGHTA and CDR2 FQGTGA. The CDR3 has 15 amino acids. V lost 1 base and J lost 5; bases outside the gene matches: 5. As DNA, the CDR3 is TGTGCCAGCAGCTTAATAGGGGACAGGGGAGACGAGCAGTACTTC. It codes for CASSLIGDRGDEQYF.

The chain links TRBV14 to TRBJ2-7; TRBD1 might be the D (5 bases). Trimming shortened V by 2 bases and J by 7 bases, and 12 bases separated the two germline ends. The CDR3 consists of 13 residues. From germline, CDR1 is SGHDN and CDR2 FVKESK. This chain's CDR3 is CASSQSRAGEQYF. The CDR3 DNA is TGTGCCAGCAGCCAAAGCAGGGCTGGTGAGCAGTACTTC.

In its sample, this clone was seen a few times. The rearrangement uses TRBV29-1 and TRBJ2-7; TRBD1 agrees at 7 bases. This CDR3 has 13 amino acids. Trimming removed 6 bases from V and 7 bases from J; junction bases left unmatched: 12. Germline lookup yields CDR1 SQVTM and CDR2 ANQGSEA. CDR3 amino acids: CSVVGQASREQYF. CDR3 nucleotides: TGCAGCGTAGTCGGACAGGCCTCTAGGGAGCAGTACTTC.

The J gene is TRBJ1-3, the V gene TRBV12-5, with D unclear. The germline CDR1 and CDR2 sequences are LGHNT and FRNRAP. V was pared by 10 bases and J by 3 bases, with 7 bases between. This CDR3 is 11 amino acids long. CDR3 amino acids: CATPIGNTIYF. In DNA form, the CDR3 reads TGTGCTACCCCTATTGGAAACACCATATATTTT.

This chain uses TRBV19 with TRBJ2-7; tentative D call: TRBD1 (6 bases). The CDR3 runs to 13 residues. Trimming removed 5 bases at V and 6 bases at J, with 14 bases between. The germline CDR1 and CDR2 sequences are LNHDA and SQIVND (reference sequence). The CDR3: CASSPGVLGEQYF. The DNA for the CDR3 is TGTGCCAGTAGTCCAGGGGTTCTGGGCGAGCAGTACTTC.

CDR3 sequence (DNA): TGTGCCAGTAGTATCCGGACAGGGCGAGCTAACTATGGCTACACCTTC. Protein product: CASSIRTGRANYGYTF. The chain uses TRBV19 and TRBJ1-2; 8 bases are shared with TRBD1. J gave up 0 bases and V 3 bases, and 6 bases lay outside the gene matches. This CDR3 contains 16 residues. The V gene's germline CDR1 is LNHDA and CDR2 SQIVND (reference sequence). Combining the CDR3 with reference TRBV19 and TRBJ1-2 gives the whole variable domain DGGITQSPKYLFRKEGQNVTLSCEQNLNHDAMYWYRQDPGQGLRLIYYSQIVNDFQKGDIAEGYSVSREKKESFPLTVTSAQKNPTAFYLCASSIRTGRANYGYTFGSGTRLTVV.